The TCR beta chain under discussion was sequenced for a study of brain T cells in children with intractable seizures (dated by TCRdb to 2020 to 2023). The study in broad terms: Resected brain tissue from 53 pediatric epilepsy surgery cases was first screened for immune gene transcripts using a NanoString immunology panel. Among the approximately 12 selected surgery cases, pre-surgery blood was additionally sequenced for eight, leaving four cases with brain tissue only.

The sample's time point label, in plain terms: resected brain tissue, or blood drawn just prior to surgery. The surgery cases with the highest brain T cell transcript signatures were chosen for TCR beta chain sequencing of brain tissue, and also of blood when blood was available. Before surgery, patients had received at least one anti-epileptic drug. The TCR-sequenced patients were children whose drug-resistant epilepsy was caused by tuberous sclerosis complex, focal cortical dysplasia, Rasmussen encephalitis or hemimegalencephaly. Bulk genomic DNA was extracted from unsorted brain tissue and whole blood with the Monarch genomic DNA purification kit. Overall study outcomes, separate from this receptor: Because sequencing depth was different between pre-surgery and post-surgery blood, clones absent from the pre-surgery sample may reflect undersampling. The patients' HCMV serostatus was not known, and viral specificity was inferred solely from CDR3 sequence similarity.

Taken from the germline V gene, the CDR1 and CDR2 loops are SGHRS and YFSETQ. Here V drops 5 bases and J drops 6 bases, and the junction holds 7 bases not matched to any gene. From the cysteine up to the phenylalanine, the CDR3 has a length of 14 residues. The DNA shown is the 42-base CDR3, in frame from base 1. To note about this clone: Its antigen is not yet known. Base-call qualities are not available, and no considerably larger clone is one nucleotide away.

The immunoSEQ assay was applied to genomic DNA to generate the TCR beta chain sequences. The published analysis was carried out like this. Any CDR3 sequence that did not begin with the conserved framework cysteine at position 104 was removed by hand. Clonality was calculated as one minus the normalized Shannon's Diversity Index, with values ranging from 0 (maximal diversity) to 1 (oligoclonal). Differences in the frequency of the same CDR3 between samples, such as brain versus blood, were assessed with chi-squared comparison-of-proportions tests. Public clonotypes were found by searching immuneACCESS, and the VDJdb browser was used to assess similarity to known antiviral clonotypes. This immuneACCESS table, as held by TCRdb, lists in-frame sequences with V and J called but not all clones. Of the missing ones, under half trace to an unresolved V gene in checked studies; the others have no known cause. D and trimming come from the DNA, and the V and J calls and clone size come from that table. The sample table shows about 76,000 clones, and approximately 94% are seen once. The top ten clones comprise 1.5% of the sample.

This clonotype was obtained from a boy in the first two years of life with tuberous sclerosis and intractable seizures. The sequence is built from TRBV5-1 and TRBJ1-5; 8 bases in the middle match TRBD1. Sequenced material: peripheral blood, taken at surgery. The nucleotides read TGCGCCAGCAGTTACGACAGGGGTAGTCAGCCCCAGCATTTT. Translated, this is CASSYDRGSQPQHF.